The clone carrying this T cell receptor beta chain was seen a handful of times. The data derive from a study of blood T cell repertoires in COVID-19. Across the whole study: Acute and convalescent COVID-19 samples came from the United States, Italy and Spain.

Authors' processing steps: Amplifying reference gene primers gave estimates of nucleated cell counts. Using immunoSEQ multiplex PCR, the repertoire was profiled, and TCRdb retains in-frame clones only, with some absent. Clone size and V and J calls were adopted from that table, with D and trimming inferred from the DNA. The data show under 300,000 clones, around 83% seen once. This CDR3 contains 14 residues. Germline trimming cut 11 bases from V and 4 bases from J; bases unmatched to any gene: 9. Germline V gene lookup returns CDR1 KGHDR and CDR2 SFDVKD. Specimen: peripheral blood. The receptor's source is a man older than 75 with acute or convalescent COVID-19. The rearrangement links TRBV24-1 to TRBJ2-2, with 7 bases identical to TRBD1. The DNA of the CDR3 is TGTGCCAGCGGCAAACAGGGGTCCACCGGGGAGCTGTTTTTT. Translated, it gives CASGKQGSTGELFF.